The T cell receptor beta chain described here comes from a study of T-cell reconstitution after alpha-beta-depleted transplantation in children. Study-wide findings and caveats: From surviving recipient T cells and thymic progenitors came the high day-60 TCRbeta diversity observed in some patients. Alpha-beta T cells present about two months after transplant were reported to originate from several hundred expanded graft clones. T-cell counts and diversity at one year following transplant were attributed mainly to newly produced T cells.

CDR1 is SGHTA and CDR2 is FQGNSA in the germline V gene. The CDR3 runs 15 residues. The V gene lost 3 bases and the J gene lost 2 bases, with 14 bases spanning the gap. This clonotype was counted ten times or more. The target antigen is unknown. Unique molecular identifiers were used in preparing the TCRbeta library. MiXCR, applied by TCRdb to the PCR reads, yields one record per CDR3 protein. There are around 78,000 distinct CDR3 sequences in the sample; approximately 14% occur only once, and around a quarter lies in the top ten. V gene TRBV7-2 combines with J gene TRBJ2-7; the D gene is possibly TRBD1 (6 bases). The sample was PBMCs, mostly from graft donor cells, taken 180 days after TCRalphabeta/CD19-depleted stem cell transplant. The TCR comes from a male patient aged 2 to 9 who had a stem cell transplant for acute lymphoblastic leukemia, so the T cells may come from the graft donor. CDR3 residues: CASSFRANRAYEQYF. DNA of the CDR3: TGTGCCAGCAGCTTTCGGGCCAACAGGGCCTACGAGCAGTACTTC.